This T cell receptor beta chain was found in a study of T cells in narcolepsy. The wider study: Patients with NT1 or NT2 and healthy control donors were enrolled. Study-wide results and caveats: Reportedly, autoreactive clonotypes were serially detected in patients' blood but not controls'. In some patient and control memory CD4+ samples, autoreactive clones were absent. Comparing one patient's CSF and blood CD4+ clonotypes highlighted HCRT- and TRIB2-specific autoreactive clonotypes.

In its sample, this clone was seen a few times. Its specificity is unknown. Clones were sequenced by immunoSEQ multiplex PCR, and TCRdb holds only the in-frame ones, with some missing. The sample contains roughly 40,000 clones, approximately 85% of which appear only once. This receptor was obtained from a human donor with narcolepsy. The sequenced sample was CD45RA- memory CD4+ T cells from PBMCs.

CDR3 amino acids: CASSVSGTREQYF. For the CDR3, the DNA is TGCGCCAGCAGCGTTTCAGGGACCAGGGAGCAGTACTTC. This chain links TRBV5-1 with TRBJ2-7, with D tentatively TRBD1 or TRBD2 (5 bases each). The V end lost 4 bases, the J end lost 7 bases, and 15 bases lay between the germline ends. CDR1 is SGHRS, CDR2 YFSETQ, per germline. This CDR3 has 13 residues.